The 5 T cell receptor beta chains in this list originate from one sample, sequenced in a study of post-analysis software for immune sequencing data. Study-level findings and limits: In patients, roughly five TRBV segments were more frequent than in controls, with TRBV5-6, TRBV5-1 and TRBV20-1 among them.

What these receptors recognize is not known. Prepared libraries of TCR beta cDNA carried unique molecular identifiers. One entry per CDR3 protein results from TCRdb running MiXCR on the PCR reads. The profile shows around 500,000 distinct CDR3 sequences, around 36% of them singletons. Sequences were obtained from blood. Receptor source: a girl aged 2-17 years with multiple sclerosis.

The chain joins TRBV4-1 to TRBJ2-7; 10 positions match TRBD1. The CDR3 spans 16 residues. CDR1 is MGHRA and CDR2 is YSYEKL in the germline V gene. V lost 3 bases, J lost 4 bases, and 9 bases stayed unmatched. CDR3 bases: TGCGCCAGCAGCCAGGGGGTAGGGACAGGGGAATACGAGCAGTACTTC. Residues: CASSQGVGTGEYEQYF.

The J gene is TRBJ1-2, the V gene TRBV4-1; TRBD1 is a possible D gene (6 bases). This CDR3 has 14 amino acids. V lost 0 bases, J lost 3 bases, and 8 bases lay in between. Germline CDR1 and CDR2: MGHRA and YSYEKL. The CDR3 is CASSQDAGDYGYTF. DNA for the CDR3: TGCGCCAGCAGCCAAGATGCAGGGGACTATGGCTACACCTTC.

This clonotype was observed a handful of times. The rearrangement uses TRBV3-1 and TRBJ1-2; a possible D gene is TRBD1 (5 bases). The CDR3 contains 16 residues. The V and J ends lost 1 base and 4 bases respectively, with 16 bases between them. Germline CDR1 is LGHDT and CDR2 is YNNKEL (reference sequence). The CDR3, as DNA: TGTGCCAGCAGCCAAGTAAAGACAGCAATCTTCTATGGCTACACCTTC. It yields the protein CASSQVKTAIFYGYTF.

Concerning this clonotype itself: One end of the junction is discordant with germline, which a read error may explain. The chain uses TRBV5-1 and TRBJ2-1, with TRBD2 as a possible D gene (5 bases). The CDR3 spans 16 residues. Germline V lookup: CDR1 SGHRS, CDR2 YFSETQ. CDR3 protein: CVSSLRPPGEYNEQFF. The DNA of the CDR3 is TGCGTCAGCAGCTTACGGCCCCCTGGGGAGTACAATGAGCAGTTCTTC.

A word on this clonotype: A much larger clone is a single base away; this may be a read error. The chain has TRBV3-1 and TRBJ2-7; D might be TRBD1 (6 bases). There are 15 residues in the CDR3. The germline V gene has CDR1 LGHDT and CDR2 YNNKEL (reference sequence). The DNA of the CDR3 is TGTGCCAGCAACCAAGGTCCGGGACAAGCTTACGAGCAGTACTTC. Protein: CASNQGPGQAYEQYF.